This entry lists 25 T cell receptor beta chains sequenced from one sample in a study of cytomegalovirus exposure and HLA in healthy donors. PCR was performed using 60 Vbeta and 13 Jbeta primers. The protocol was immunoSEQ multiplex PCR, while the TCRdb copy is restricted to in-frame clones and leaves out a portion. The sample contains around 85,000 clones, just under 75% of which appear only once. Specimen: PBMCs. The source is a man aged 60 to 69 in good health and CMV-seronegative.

This chain's CDR3 is CASSRPGTGATPREKLFF. The CDR3 DNA reads TGTGCCAGTAGTAGACCGGGAACAGGGGCCACCCCTAGGGAAAAACTGTTTTTT. V gene TRBV19 combines with J gene TRBJ1-4, with 7 bases that match TRBD1. In germline, CDR1 is LNHDA, CDR2 SQIVND (reference sequence). The V gene end was trimmed by 4 bases and the J gene end by 8 bases; junction bases not matched to a gene: 19. The CDR3 runs to 18 residues.

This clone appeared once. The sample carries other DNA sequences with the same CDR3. The CDR3 here is CASSLSGDNSPLHF. For the CDR3, the DNA is TGTGCCAGCAGCTTAAGCGGCGACAATTCACCCCTCCACTTT. The chain carries TRBV11-3 and TRBJ1-6; D remains unclear. Trimming took off 2 bases at V and 7 bases at J, with 9 bases between the two ends. Germline values: CDR1 SGHNT, CDR2 YENEEA. This CDR3 has 14 amino acids. The full variable domain, in which reference TRBV11-3 and TRBJ1-6 provide the parts outside the CDR3, is EAGVVQSPRYKIIEKKQPVAFWCNPISGHNTLYWYLQNLGQGPELLIRYENEEAVDDSQLPKDRFSAERLKGVDSTLKIQPAELGDSAVYLCASSLSGDNSPLHFGNGTRLTVT.

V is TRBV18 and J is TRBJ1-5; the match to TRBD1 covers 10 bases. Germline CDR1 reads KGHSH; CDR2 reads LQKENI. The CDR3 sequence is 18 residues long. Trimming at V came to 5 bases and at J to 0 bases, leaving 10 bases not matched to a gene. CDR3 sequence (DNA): TGTGCCAGCTCAGCTGACAGGGGGCTGGTCTATAGCAATCAGCCCCAGCATTTT. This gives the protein CASSADRGLVYSNQPQHF. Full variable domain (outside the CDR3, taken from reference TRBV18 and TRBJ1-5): NAGVMQNPRHLVRRRGQEARLRCSPMKGHSHVYWYRQLPEEGLKFMVYLQKENIIDESGMPKERFSAEFPKEGPSILRIQQVVRGDSAAYFCASSADRGLVYSNQPQHFGDGTRLSIL.

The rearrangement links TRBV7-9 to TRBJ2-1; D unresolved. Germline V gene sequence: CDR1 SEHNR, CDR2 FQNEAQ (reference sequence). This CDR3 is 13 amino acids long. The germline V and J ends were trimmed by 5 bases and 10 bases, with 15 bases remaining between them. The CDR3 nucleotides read TGTGCCAGCAGCCCCAGCGCTAACCGGGAGCAGTTCTTC. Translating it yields CASSPSANREQFF.

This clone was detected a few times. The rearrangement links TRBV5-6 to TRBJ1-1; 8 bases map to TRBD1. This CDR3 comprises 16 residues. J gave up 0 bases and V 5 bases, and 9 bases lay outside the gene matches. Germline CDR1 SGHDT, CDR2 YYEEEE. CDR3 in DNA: TGTGCCAGCAGGGATGGGGACAGGAGGATGAACACTGAAGCTTTCTTT. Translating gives CASRDGDRRMNTEAFF.

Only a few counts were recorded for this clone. Here the CDR3 reads CASSLNPEGYGYTF. The CDR3 DNA follows: TGTGCCAGCAGCTTAAACCCTGAGGGCTATGGCTACACCTTC. The V call is TRBV7-3, the J call TRBJ1-2; no clear D. The CDR3 length is 14 residues. CDR1 SGHTA and CDR2 FQGTGA come from the germline V gene. V was clipped by 1 base and J by 4 bases, with 10 bases between them.

The CDR3 sequence is CASSSMTSGGYEQFF. CDR3 coding DNA: TGCGCCAGCAGCTCAATGACTAGCGGAGGGTATGAGCAGTTCTTC. This sequence joins TRBV5-1 and TRBJ2-1; 9 bases line up with TRBD2. The germline gives CDR1 SGHRS, CDR2 YFSETQ. The CDR3 is 15 residues long. J lost 8 bases, V lost 3 bases, and 9 bases had no gene match.

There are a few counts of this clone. The CDR3 DNA follows: TGTGCCAGCAGCTTGGGTCAGGGACTTTACGAGCAGTACTTC. It is translated as CASSLGQGLYEQYF. The V call is TRBV13, the J call TRBJ2-7; D may be TRBD2 (6 bases). The germline gives CDR1 PRHDT, CDR2 FYEKMQ (reference sequence). The CDR3 spans 14 residues. Trimming left V 3 bases short and J 4 bases short, with 13 bases between. Together with reference TRBV13 and TRBJ2-7, the CDR3 gives the full variable domain: AAGVIQSPRHLIKEKRETATLKCYPIPRHDTVYWYQQGPGQDPQFLISFYEKMQSDKGSIPDRFSAQQFSDYHSELNMSSLELGDSALYFCASSLGQGLYEQYFGPGTRLTVT.

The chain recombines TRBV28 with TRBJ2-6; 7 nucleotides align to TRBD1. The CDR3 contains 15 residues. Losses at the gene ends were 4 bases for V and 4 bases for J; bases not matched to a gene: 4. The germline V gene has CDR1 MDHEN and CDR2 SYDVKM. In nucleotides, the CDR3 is TGTGCCAGCAGTTCAAGGGGGCGGGGGGCCAACGTCCTGACTTTC. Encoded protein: CASSSRGRGANVLTF.

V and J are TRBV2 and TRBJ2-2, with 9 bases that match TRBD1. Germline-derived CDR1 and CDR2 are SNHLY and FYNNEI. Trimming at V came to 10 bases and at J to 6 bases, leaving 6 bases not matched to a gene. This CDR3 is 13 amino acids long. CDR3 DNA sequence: TGTGCCACCAACAGGGGGCTTGCCGGGGAGCTGTTTTTT. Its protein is CATNRGLAGELFF.

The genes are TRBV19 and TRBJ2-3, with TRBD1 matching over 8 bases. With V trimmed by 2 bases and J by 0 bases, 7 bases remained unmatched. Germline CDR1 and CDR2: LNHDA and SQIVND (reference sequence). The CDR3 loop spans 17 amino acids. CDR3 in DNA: TGTGCCAGTAGTATAACCGGGACAGGTCCTAGCACAGATACGCAGTATTTT. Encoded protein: CASSITGTGPSTDTQYF.

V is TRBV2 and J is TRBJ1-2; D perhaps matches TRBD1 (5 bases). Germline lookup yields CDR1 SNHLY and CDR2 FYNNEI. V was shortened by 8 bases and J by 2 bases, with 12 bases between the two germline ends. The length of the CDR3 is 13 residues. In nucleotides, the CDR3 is TGTGCCAGCGAGAGACAGACCAACTATGGCTACACCTTC. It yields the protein CASERQTNYGYTF. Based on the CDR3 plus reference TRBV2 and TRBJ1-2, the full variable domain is EPEVTQTPSHQVTQMGQEVILRCVPISNHLYFYWYRQILGQKVEFLVSFYNNEISEKSEIFDDQFSVERPDGSNFTLKIRSTKLEDSAMYFCASERQTNYGYTFGSGTRLTVV.

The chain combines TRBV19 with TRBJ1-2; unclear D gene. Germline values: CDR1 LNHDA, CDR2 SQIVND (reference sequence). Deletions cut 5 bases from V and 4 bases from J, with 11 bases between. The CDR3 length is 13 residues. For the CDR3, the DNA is TGTGCCAGTAGTCCTGCTGGGAGCTATGGCTACACCTTC. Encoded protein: CASSPAGSYGYTF.

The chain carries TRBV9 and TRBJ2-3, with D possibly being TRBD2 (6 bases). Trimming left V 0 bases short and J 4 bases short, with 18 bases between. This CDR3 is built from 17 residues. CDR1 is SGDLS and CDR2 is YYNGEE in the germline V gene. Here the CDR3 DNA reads TGTGCCAGCAGCGTAGACCACGGGGGATCGGCGGCAGATACGCAGTATTTT. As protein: CASSVDHGGSAADTQYF.

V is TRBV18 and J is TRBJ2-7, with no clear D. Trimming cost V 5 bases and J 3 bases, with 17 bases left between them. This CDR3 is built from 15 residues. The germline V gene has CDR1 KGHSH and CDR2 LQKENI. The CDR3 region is CASSDRQATFYEQYF. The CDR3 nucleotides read TGTGCCAGCTCAGACCGGCAGGCCACGTTCTACGAGCAGTACTTC.

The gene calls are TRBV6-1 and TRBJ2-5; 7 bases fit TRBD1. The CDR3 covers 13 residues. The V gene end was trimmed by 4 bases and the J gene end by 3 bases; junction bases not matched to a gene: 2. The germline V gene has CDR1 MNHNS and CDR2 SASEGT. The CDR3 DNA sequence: TGTGCCAGCAGTGGGACAGGCAAAGAGACCCAGTACTTC. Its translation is CASSGTGKETQYF.

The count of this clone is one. The CDR3 region has the DNA TGTGCCAGCACCCTAGGAGGGTCCTACGAGCAGTACTTC. Translation gives CASTLGGSYEQYF. The chain has TRBV11-2 and TRBJ2-7; possible D gene TRBD2, 6 bases. Germline CDR1 is SGHAT and CDR2 is FQNNGV. V was cut by 7 bases and J by 1 base, with 11 bases left in between. The CDR3 length is 13 residues.

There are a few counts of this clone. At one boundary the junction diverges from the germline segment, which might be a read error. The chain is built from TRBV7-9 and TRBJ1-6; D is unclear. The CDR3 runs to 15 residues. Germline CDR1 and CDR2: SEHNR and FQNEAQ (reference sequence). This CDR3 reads CSSSPSTSYNSPLHF. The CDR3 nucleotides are TGTTCCAGCAGCCCATCTACCTCCTATAATTCACCCCTCCACTTT.

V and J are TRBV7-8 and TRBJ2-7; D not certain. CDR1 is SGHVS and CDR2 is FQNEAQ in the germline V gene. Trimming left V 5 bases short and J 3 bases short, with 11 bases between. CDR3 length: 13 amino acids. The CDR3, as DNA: TGTGCCAGCAGCACCACCCCTAGCTACGAGCAGTACTTC. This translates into CASSTTPSYEQYF.

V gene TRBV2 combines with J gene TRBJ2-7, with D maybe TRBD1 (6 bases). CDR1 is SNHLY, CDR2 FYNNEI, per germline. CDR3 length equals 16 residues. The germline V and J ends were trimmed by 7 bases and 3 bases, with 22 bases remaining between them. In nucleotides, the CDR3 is TGTGCCAGCACCGAATGGGTTACAGGGAGCCTCTACGAGCAGTACTTC. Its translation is CASTEWVTGSLYEQYF.

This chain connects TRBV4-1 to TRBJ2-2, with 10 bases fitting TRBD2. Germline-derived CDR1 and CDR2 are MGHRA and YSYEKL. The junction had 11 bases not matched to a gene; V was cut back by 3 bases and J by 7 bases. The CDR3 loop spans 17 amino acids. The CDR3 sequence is CASSHGERGGLSGELFF. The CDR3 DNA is TGCGCCAGCAGCCACGGGGAGCGGGGGGGCTTAAGCGGGGAGCTGTTTTTT.

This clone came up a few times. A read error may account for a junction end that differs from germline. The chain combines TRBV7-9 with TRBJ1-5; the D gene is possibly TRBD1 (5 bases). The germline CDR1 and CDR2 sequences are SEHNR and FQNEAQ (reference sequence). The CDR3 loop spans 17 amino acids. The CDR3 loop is CSSSLAGGVGSNQPQHF. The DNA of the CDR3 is TGTTCCAGCAGCTTAGCGGGAGGGGTGGGAAGCAATCAGCCCCAGCATTTT.

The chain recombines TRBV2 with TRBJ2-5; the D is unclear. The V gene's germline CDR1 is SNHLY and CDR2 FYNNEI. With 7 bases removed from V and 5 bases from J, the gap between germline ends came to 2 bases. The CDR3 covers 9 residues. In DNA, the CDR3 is TGTGCCAGCACGGAGACCCAGTACTTC. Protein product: CASTETQYF.

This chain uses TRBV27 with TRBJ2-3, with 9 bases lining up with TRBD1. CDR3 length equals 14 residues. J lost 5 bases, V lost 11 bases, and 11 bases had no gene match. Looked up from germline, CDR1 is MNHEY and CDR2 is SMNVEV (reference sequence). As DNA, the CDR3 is TGTGCCTCACAGGGGGCGTTATCCCGAGATACGCAGTATTTT. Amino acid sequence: CASQGALSRDTQYF.

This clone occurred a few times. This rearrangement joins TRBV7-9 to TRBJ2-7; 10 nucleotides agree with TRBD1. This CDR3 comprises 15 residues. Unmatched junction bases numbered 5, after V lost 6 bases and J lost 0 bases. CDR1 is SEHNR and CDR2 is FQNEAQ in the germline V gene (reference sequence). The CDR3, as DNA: TGTGCCAGCAGACAGGGACAGGGGATCTCCTACGAGCAGTACTTC. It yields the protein CASRQGQGISYEQYF.